This T cell receptor (beta chain) was identified in a study of T cell repertoires in cytomegalovirus infection. Study summary: Recently identified HLA-C-restricted CMV epitopes and well-studied HLA-B-restricted CMV epitopes were used by the study. CMV infection together with matching HLA type was indicated by public TCR beta signatures.

TCRdb redid the calling of the reads with MiXCR, one entry per CDR3 protein. The sample gives around 540,000 distinct CDR3 sequences, roughly a third of which show up once; about a sixth is in the top ten. About this clonotype itself: Its antigen is still unknown.

The germline V and J ends were trimmed by 8 bases and 2 bases, with 11 bases remaining between them. The CDR3 totals 13 residues. Germline CDR1 and CDR2: MNHEY and SVGAGI. Study results and caveats: CMV-specific HLA-C-restricted TCR beta clonotypes dominated the ex vivo response. The cumulative frequency of public TCR beta families distinguished individuals who carried CMV together with the relevant HLA.

This chain links TRBV6-5 with TRBJ2-3; D is unclear. Sequencing used cultured PBMCs, obtained from culture after CMV antigen stimulation. The clonotype originates from a human donor in good health (CMV status not recorded). Some clones in this sample may be carry-over from other donors' samples. The CDR3 reads CASGDSNTDTQYF. As DNA, the CDR3 is TGTGCCAGCGGAGACTCAAACACAGATACGCAGTATTTT.